One T cell receptor beta chain is described in this entry. As yet, its antigen is unknown. This CDR3 has 13 residues. V was trimmed by 5 bases and J by 4 bases, leaving 11 bases between them. Germline CDR1 is SEHNR and CDR2 is FQNEAQ (reference sequence). This entry comes from a study of cytomegalovirus exposure and HLA in healthy donors. Study conclusions and caveats: Roughly even sequencing depth across donors was the assumption behind the presence/absence analyses. Exclusion as indistinguishable affected some V segments, including TRBV6-2 and TRBV6-3. Most subjects' HLA-A and HLA-B alleles were reportedly predicted from TCR beta sequences.

Vbeta (60) and Jbeta (13) primers were used in the PCR. Original data processing: There were 70 million to 95 million unique TCR beta chains by a later count, and some 11 million of them were shared. This table comes from immunoSEQ multiplex PCR, and its TCRdb copy is limited to in-frame clones, with some not included. V and J calls and clone size are given by that table; D and trimming were obtained from the DNA. The sample consists of 150,000 to 200,000 clones, around three quarters of them appearing once. Sequenced sample: PBMCs. The chain couples TRBV7-9 to TRBJ2-5; a possible D gene is TRBD1 (5 bases). The receptor was isolated from a woman in her forties in good health and CMV-seronegative. CDR3 nucleotides: TGTGCCAGCAGCCCCGACAGAGGAGAGACCCAGTACTTC. Translation gives CASSPDRGETQYF.